Shown below are 30 T cell receptor beta chains from a single sample sequenced in a study of shared clonotypes between healthy human individuals. The protocol was immunoSEQ multiplex PCR, while the TCRdb copy is restricted to in-frame clones and leaves out a portion. The sample consists of hundreds of thousands of clones, approximately 75% of them appearing once. Sequences were obtained from memory CD4+ T cells sorted from blood. Noted subset: CD45RA-negative fraction. Every receptor here comes from a young woman in good health.

This clone showed up just a few times. The V and J genes are TRBV5-6 and TRBJ2-7, with 7 nucleotides matching TRBD2. With V trimmed by 6 bases and J by 5 bases, 14 bases remained unmatched. Germline assignment: CDR1 SGHDT and CDR2 YYEEEE. CDR3 length equals 15 residues. Here the CDR3 reads CASTPGRVRVHEQYF. CDR3 bases: TGTGCCAGCACCCCGGGGAGGGTCCGTGTCCACGAGCAGTACTTC. Filled out from reference TRBV5-6 and TRBJ2-7, the complete variable domain reads DAGVTQSPTHLIKTRGQQVTLRCSPKSGHDTVSWYQQALGQGPQFIFQYYEEEERQRGNFPDRFSGHQFPNYSSELNVNALLLGDSALYLCASTPGRVRVHEQYFGPGTRLTVT.

This sequence joins TRBV6-6 and TRBJ2-7, with D tentatively TRBD1 (6 bases). The CDR3 runs 12 residues. The V gene lost 4 bases and the J gene lost 6 bases, with 10 bases spanning the gap. The germline V gene encodes CDR1 MNHNY and CDR2 SVGAGI (reference sequence). CDR3 DNA: TGTGCCAGCAGTTTGGGGGCTCGCGAGCAGTACTTC. It yields the protein CASSLGAREQYF.

The chain is built from TRBV4-1 and TRBJ2-5; 9 nucleotides align to TRBD2. Germline V gene lookup returns CDR1 MGHRA and CDR2 YSYEKL. The CDR3 totals 18 residues. The V gene end was trimmed by 2 bases and the J gene end by 7 bases; junction bases not matched to a gene: 17. The CDR3 here is CASSQSVSVAGVRGTQYF. CDR3 DNA sequence: TGCGCCAGCAGCCAATCCGTTTCGGTAGCGGGAGTACGTGGGACCCAGTACTTC.

V gene TRBV5-4 combines with J gene TRBJ1-4; no clear D gene. V gave up 0 bases and J gave up 6 bases, with 12 bases separating them. Germline CDR1 SGHNT, CDR2 YYREEE (reference sequence). The CDR3 runs 15 residues. CDR3 in amino acids: CASSLGGEVYEKLFF. CDR3 coding DNA: TGTGCCAGCAGCTTGGGAGGTGAAGTTTATGAAAAACTGTTTTTT.

About this clone: Other DNA variants within this sample encode the same CDR3. The genes are TRBV14 and TRBJ1-1; 7 nucleotides match TRBD1. Germline V gene data show CDR1 as SGHDN and CDR2 as FVKESK. CDR3 length: 14 amino acids. V was clipped by 4 bases and J by 5 bases; unmatched bases: 7. This chain's CDR3 is CASSLTGRGTEAFF. The CDR3 region has the DNA TGTGCCAGCAGCCTGACAGGGAGGGGGACTGAAGCTTTCTTT. The full variable domain, its missing parts supplied by reference TRBV14 and TRBJ1-1, is EAGVTQFPSHSVIEKGQTVTLRCDPISGHDNLYWYRRVMGKEIKFLLHFVKESKQDESGMPNNRFLAERTGGTYSTLKVQPAELEDSGVYFCASSLTGRGTEAFFGQGTRLTVV.

This clone has ten or more counts. V is TRBV2 and J is TRBJ2-7, with D possibly being TRBD1 or TRBD2 (5 bases each). Trimming shortened V by 2 bases and J by 3 bases, and 14 bases separated the two germline ends. Germline V gives CDR1 SNHLY, CDR2 FYNNEI. The CDR3 covers 15 residues. The CDR3 coding sequence is TGTGCCAGCAGTGAATTTGCGGCAGGGAGCTACGAGCAGTACTTC. Amino acid sequence: CASSEFAAGSYEQYF. Drawing the rest from reference TRBV2 and TRBJ2-7, the complete variable domain is EPEVTQTPSHQVTQMGQEVILRCVPISNHLYFYWYRQILGQKVEFLVSFYNNEISEKSEIFDDQFSVERPDGSNFTLKIRSTKLEDSAMYFCASSEFAAGSYEQYFGPGTRLTVT.

This clone was detected a few times. This chain links TRBV28 with TRBJ1-5, with a tentative D call TRBD1 (6 bases). The ends were cut back, 10 bases at V and 10 bases at J, with 23 bases in the middle. This CDR3 is 14 amino acids long. Germline V lookup: CDR1 MDHEN, CDR2 SYDVKM. The CDR3 coding sequence is TGTGCCACAAGGGGGGCCCCGACACGGAGCCCCCAGCATTTT. Protein product: CATRGAPTRSPQHF.

This clone was recorded a few times. The chain couples TRBV30 to TRBJ1-5; D unresolved. CDR3 length: 14 amino acids. Per the germline V gene, CDR1 is GTSNPN and CDR2 is SVGIG (reference sequence). Trimming took 0 bases from V and 0 from J, leaving 6 bases between them. CDR3 protein: CAWSVPVSNQPQHF. DNA for the CDR3: TGTGCCTGGAGTGTACCAGTTAGCAATCAGCCCCAGCATTTT.

The chain carries TRBV27 and TRBJ2-7; unclear D gene. The CDR3 covers 14 residues. V lost 5 bases to trimming and J lost 2 bases, with 13 bases between them. Germline CDR1 is MNHEY and CDR2 is SMNVEV (reference sequence). Written as DNA, the CDR3 is TGTGCCAGCAGTCCCTGGACGGACCCCTACGAGCAGTACTTC. It translates to CASSPWTDPYEQYF.

The genes are TRBV11-2 and TRBJ2-2; D remains ambiguous. Trimming removed 1 base from V and 1 base from J, with 10 bases in between. This CDR3 is built from 16 residues. Germline V gene sequence: CDR1 SGHAT, CDR2 FQNNGV. The CDR3 bases are TGTGCCAGCAGCTTAGGTGCTAGTAAGAACACCGGGGAGCTGTTTTTT. Amino acid sequence: CASSLGASKNTGELFF. Full variable domain (rest looked up from reference TRBV11-2 and TRBJ2-2): EAGVAQSPRYKIIEKRQSVAFWCNPISGHATLYWYQQILGQGPKLLIQFQNNGVVDDSQLPKDRFSAERLKGVDSTLKIQPAKLEDSAVYLCASSLGASKNTGELFFGEGSRLTVL.

This chain connects TRBV6-6 to TRBJ1-1; D perhaps matches TRBD1 (5 bases). The CDR3 totals 16 residues. Per the germline V gene, CDR1 is MNHNY and CDR2 is SVGAGI (reference sequence). The V end lost 4 bases, the J end lost 4 bases, and 19 bases lay between the germline ends. CDR3 loop: CASSSRPGSPGTEAFF. CDR3 nucleotides: TGTGCCAGCAGTTCCCGCCCAGGGTCCCCGGGCACTGAAGCTTTCTTT.

V and J are TRBV28 and TRBJ2-3, with 9 bases fitting TRBD1. The CDR3 sequence is 16 residues long. CDR1 and CDR2 (germline): MDHEN, SYDVKM. V shed 6 bases, J shed 3 bases, and the junction held 10 bases outside the gene matches. CDR3 in amino acids: CASSPVTGGGTDTQYF. CDR3 DNA sequence: TGTGCCAGCAGCCCCGTGACAGGGGGAGGGACAGATACGCAGTATTTT.

V and J are TRBV5-4 and TRBJ2-7; 7 bases fit TRBD1. The CDR3 totals 14 residues. J was trimmed by 4 bases and V by 2 bases; bases with no gene match: 6. Looked up from germline, CDR1 is SGHNT and CDR2 is YYREEE (reference sequence). In nucleotides, the CDR3 is TGTGCCAGCAGCTTCCGACAGGGCGGATACGAGCAGTACTTC. Amino acid sequence: CASSFRQGGYEQYF.

This clone was recorded a few times. The chain links TRBV29-1 to TRBJ1-2, with 10 nucleotides matching TRBD1. The CDR3 loop spans 14 amino acids. Germline values: CDR1 SQVTM, CDR2 ANQGSEA. After removal of 6 bases from V and 8 bases from J, the junction contained 12 bases not matched to a gene. CDR3 sequence (DNA): TGCAGCGTGAGGACAGGGGGTATCGCCGGCGGCTACACCTTC. This sequence encodes CSVRTGGIAGGYTF.

The sample holds one count of this clone. One base separates it from a far larger clone, so it is likely a read error. The identical CDR3 is also encoded by other nucleotide sequences in the sample. This chain connects TRBV30 to TRBJ2-3, with D possibly matching TRBD2 (6 bases). Germline V gene sequence: CDR1 GTSNPN, CDR2 SVGIG (reference sequence). The CDR3 length is 17 residues. V was clipped by 2 bases and J by 6 bases, with 24 bases between them. The CDR3 DNA follows: TGTGCCTGGAGTACATTCCTTAGCGGAACTAAGGGGGATACGCAGTATTTT. Translation gives CAWSTFLSGTKGDTQYF. The complete variable domain, with remaining parts taken from reference TRBV30 and TRBJ2-3, reads SQTIHQWPATLVQPVGSPLSLECTVEGTSNPNLYWYRQAAGRGLQLLFYSVGIGQISSEVPQNLSASRPQDRQFILSSKKLLLSDSGFYLCAWSTFLSGTKGDTQYFGPGTRLTVL.

This clone appeared many times. This sequence joins TRBV6-4 and TRBJ1-3; D is perhaps TRBD1 (6 bases). Trimming shortened V by 6 bases and J by 0 bases, and 15 bases separated the two germline ends. The CDR3 has 16 amino acids. CDR1 and CDR2 (germline): MRHNA, SNTAGT. CDR3 sequence (DNA): TGTGCCAGCAGAGGGGGGACCGTCGTCTCTGGAAACACCATATATTTT. Amino acid sequence: CASRGGTVVSGNTIYF.

The V call is TRBV28, the J call TRBJ2-1; D perhaps matches TRBD1 (6 bases). V was clipped by 11 bases and J by 13 bases, with 24 bases between them. The CDR3 runs 13 residues. The germline V gene has CDR1 MDHEN and CDR2 SYDVKM. Written as DNA, the CDR3 is TGTGCCGGACAGACAGGACAATTGGGATCCCAGTTCTTC. This encodes CAGQTGQLGSQFF. The full variable domain, with the rest looked up from reference TRBV28 and TRBJ2-1, is DVKVTQSSRYLVKRTGEKVFLECVQDMDHENMFWYRQDPGLGLRLIYFSYDVKMKEKGDIPEGYSVSREKKERFSLILESASTNQTSMYLCAGQTGQLGSQFFGPGTRLTVL.

J is TRBJ2-7 and V is TRBV18, with a tentative D call TRBD2 (5 bases). V was pared by 0 bases and J by 6 bases, with 9 bases between. This CDR3 has 13 amino acids. From germline, CDR1 is KGHSH and CDR2 LQKENI. The CDR3 region is CASSPPGMREQYF. The CDR3 bases are TGTGCCAGCTCACCACCCGGGATGCGCGAGCAGTACTTC.

This clone has a single count. This chain joins TRBV28 and TRBJ2-7, with 9 bases matching TRBD1. Germline V gene data show CDR1 as MDHEN and CDR2 as SYDVKM. The CDR3 length is 14 residues. The J segment lost 6 bases and the V segment lost 8 bases, leaving 11 bases of the junction unmatched. CDR3 nucleotide sequence: TGTGCCAGCGGCTTCCGGGACAGGGTTTCCGAGCAGTACTTC. Its translation is CASGFRDRVSEQYF. The variable domain in full, completed from reference TRBV28 and TRBJ2-7, reads DVKVTQSSRYLVKRTGEKVFLECVQDMDHENMFWYRQDPGLGLRLIYFSYDVKMKEKGDIPEGYSVSREKKERFSLILESASTNQTSMYLCASGFRDRVSEQYFGPGTRLTVT.

This rearrangement joins TRBV5-4 to TRBJ1-1, with unresolved D. CDR3 length equals 16 residues. Trimming took off 4 bases at V and 1 base at J, with 17 bases between the two ends. Germline-derived CDR1 and CDR2 are SGHNT and YYREEE (reference sequence). CDR3 residues: CASSPGGVVGNTEAFF. The CDR3 nucleotides read TGTGCCAGCAGCCCTGGCGGCGTCGTTGGGAACACTGAAGCTTTCTTT. Full variable domain (remainder filled in from reference TRBV5-4 and TRBJ1-1): ETGVTQSPTHLIKTRGQQVTLRCSSQSGHNTVSWYQQALGQGPQFIFQYYREEENGRGNFPPRFSGLQFPNYSSELNVNALELDDSALYLCASSPGGVVGNTEAFFGQGTRLTVV.

The CDR3: CASSFGDYTDTQYF. The CDR3, as DNA: TGCGCCAGCAGCTTTGGGGACTACACAGATACGCAGTATTTT. The genes are TRBV5-1 and TRBJ2-3, with 7 bases fitting TRBD2. Germline values: CDR1 SGHRS, CDR2 YFSETQ. This CDR3 is built from 14 residues. The V and J ends lost 2 bases and 2 bases, in that order; junction bases with no gene match: 2.

V is TRBV29-1 and J is TRBJ2-7, with 11 nucleotides matching TRBD1. Unmatched junction bases numbered 11, after V lost 6 bases and J lost 7 bases. This CDR3 is 14 amino acids long. Germline lookup yields CDR1 SQVTM and CDR2 ANQGSEA. In nucleotides, the CDR3 is TGCAGCGTGGCCGGAGGACAGGGGGCTCCGGAGCAGTACTTC. Its translation is CSVAGGQGAPEQYF.

The chain combines TRBV6-4 with TRBJ2-2; either TRBD1 or TRBD2 may supply D (5 bases each). Trimming removed 5 bases from V and 0 bases from J, with 10 bases in between. The CDR3 sequence is 15 residues long. Germline V gene lookup returns CDR1 MRHNA and CDR2 SNTAGT. In DNA, the CDR3 is TGTGCCAGCAGTATGAGGGGCGCGAACACCGGGGAGCTGTTTTTT. Its protein product is CASSMRGANTGELFF.

This clone was seen only a few times. CDR3 residues: CASTRDSFATNEKLFF. For the CDR3, the DNA is TGCGCCAGCACCCGGGACAGCTTTGCAACTAATGAAAAACTGTTTTTT. The V gene is TRBV4-3, the J gene TRBJ1-4; 7 bases match TRBD1. Germline V gives CDR1 LGHNA, CDR2 YSLEER. The CDR3 consists of 16 residues. Trimming took 7 bases from V and 0 from J; bases not matched to a gene: 8.

This clone appeared many times. The chain is built from TRBV5-1 and TRBJ1-2; D perhaps matches TRBD1 (6 bases). With 4 bases removed from V and 4 bases from J, the gap between germline ends came to 17 bases. Germline V gene sequence: CDR1 SGHRS, CDR2 YFSETQ. This CDR3 comprises 15 residues. CDR3 region: CASSDGQSEGYGYTF. The CDR3 DNA follows: TGCGCCAGCAGCGATGGACAGTCCGAGGGCTATGGCTACACCTTC.

The CDR3 loop is CAWSVLGHYGYTF. The CDR3 region has the DNA TGTGCCTGGAGTGTACTGGGCCACTATGGCTACACCTTC. The chain joins TRBV30 to TRBJ1-2; no clear D gene. Germline CDR1 and CDR2: GTSNPN and SVGIG (reference sequence). This CDR3 has 13 amino acids. V was shortened by 0 bases and J by 3 bases, with 8 bases between the two germline ends.

This clone was seen once. Here the CDR3 reads CASSVGLSGRIETQYF. DNA of the CDR3: TGTGCCAGCAGCGTAGGTCTAAGCGGGAGAATTGAGACCCAGTACTTC. This sequence joins TRBV9 and TRBJ2-5; 8 positions agree with TRBD2. The germline V gene encodes CDR1 SGDLS and CDR2 YYNGEE. There are 16 residues in the CDR3. Germline trimming cut 0 bases from V and 5 bases from J; bases unmatched to any gene: 9.

The rearrangement links TRBV11-2 to TRBJ2-1; no definite D call. The CDR3 extends over 13 amino acids. V shed 5 bases and J shed 4 bases, with 9 bases lying between them. Germline CDR1 is SGHAT and CDR2 is FQNNGV. CDR3 sequence: CASSPSSYNEQFF. The CDR3 DNA is TGTGCCAGCAGCCCCTCATCGTACAATGAGCAGTTCTTC.

This chain joins TRBV9 and TRBJ2-3; D may correspond to TRBD1 or TRBD2 (5 bases each). CDR1 is SGDLS, CDR2 YYNGEE, per germline. There are 15 residues in the CDR3. V shed 0 bases and J shed 1 base, with 9 bases lying between them. Written as DNA, the CDR3 is TGTGCCAGCAGCGTAGTGGGGGTAGGCACAGATACGCAGTATTTT. Its translation is CASSVVGVGTDTQYF.

The V and J genes are TRBV5-1 and TRBJ1-2, with 7 bases aligning to TRBD1. Germline V CDR1 and CDR2: SGHRS, YFSETQ. Losses at the gene ends were 0 bases for V and 6 bases for J; bases not matched to a gene: 8. The length of the CDR3 is 15 residues. This chain's CDR3 is CASSLGQGVPNGYTF. CDR3 DNA sequence: TGCGCCAGCAGCTTGGGGCAGGGGGTCCCCAATGGCTACACCTTC.